A single sample is the source of the 12 T cell receptor beta chains below, sequenced in a study of blood T cell repertoires in COVID-19. The data were produced by immunoSEQ multiplex PCR, yet TCRdb's version contains in-frame clones alone and is incomplete. The data contain around 160,000 clones, 80% to 90% of them singletons. Sequenced input: peripheral blood. The receptor set was obtained from a man aged 55 to 70 with acute or convalescent COVID-19.

The chain recombines TRBV5-1 with TRBJ2-2; 9 bases fit TRBD2. Germline V gene data show CDR1 as SGHRS and CDR2 as YFSETQ. The junction had 8 bases not matched to a gene; V was cut back by 4 bases and J by 7 bases. CDR3 length equals 15 residues. CDR3 in DNA: TGCGCCAGCAGCATAGGGACTAGCAGGGGCGGGGAGCTGTTTTTT. This translates into CASSIGTSRGGELFF.

This clone was observed once. The chain has TRBV28 and TRBJ1-1; D is ambiguous. The V end lost 3 bases, the J end lost 5 bases, and 13 bases lay between the germline ends. The length of the CDR3 is 14 residues. Germline loops: CDR1 MDHEN, CDR2 SYDVKM. The CDR3 DNA sequence: TGTGCCAGCAGTTTTTCAACCCACATAACTGAAGCTTTCTTT. Protein product: CASSFSTHITEAFF.

The CDR3 sequence: CASSRRQGLPYEQYF. The CDR3, as DNA: TGCGCCAGCAGCAGAAGACAGGGGCTCCCCTACGAGCAGTACTTC. This chain joins TRBV5-1 and TRBJ2-7, with 8 bases lining up with TRBD1. Germline loops: CDR1 SGHRS, CDR2 YFSETQ. The trim removed 4 bases at V and 2 bases at J, leaving 8 bases unmatched. The CDR3 covers 15 residues.

This chain connects TRBV3-1 (or the pseudogene TRBV3-2) to TRBJ1-5; D possibly corresponds to TRBD1 (5 bases). The CDR3 totals 13 residues. V was shortened by 1 base and J by 9 bases, with 10 bases between the two germline ends. The germline gives CDR1 LGHDT, CDR2 YNNKEL (reference sequence). The CDR3 bases are TGTGCCAGCAGCCAAGGGGGGGATCGGCCCCAGCATTTT. Protein sequence: CASSQGGDRPQHF.

The chain uses TRBV5-1 and TRBJ2-3; 8 nucleotides agree with TRBD1. The V and J ends lost 3 bases and 2 bases, in that order; junction bases with no gene match: 17. Looked up from germline, CDR1 is SGHRS and CDR2 is YFSETQ. The CDR3 loop spans 19 amino acids. The CDR3: CASSYPRAGGYGFTDTQYF. As DNA, the CDR3 is TGCGCCAGCAGCTACCCCCGGGCAGGGGGCTATGGTTTCACAGATACGCAGTATTTT.

This rearrangement joins TRBV7-9 to TRBJ2-2, with a tentative D call TRBD1 (5 bases). The CDR3 runs 17 residues. V was trimmed by 2 bases and J by 2 bases, leaving 15 bases between them. Germline loops: CDR1 SEHNR, CDR2 FQNEAQ (reference sequence). The CDR3 here is CASSLWGRSSNTGELFF. As DNA, the CDR3 is TGTGCCAGCAGCTTATGGGGCAGGTCCTCTAACACCGGGGAGCTGTTTTTT.

The rearrangement uses TRBV4-1 and TRBJ2-3, with TRBD1 matching over 9 bases. After removal of 4 bases from V and 4 bases from J, the junction contained 12 bases not matched to a gene. Germline CDR1 reads MGHRA; CDR2 reads YSYEKL. This CDR3 region has 17 residues. CDR3 protein: CASSRKVYRGLADTQYF. In DNA, the CDR3 is TGCGCCAGCAGCCGAAAAGTGTACAGGGGGCTTGCAGATACGCAGTATTTT.

The chain employs TRBV7-9 and TRBJ1-2; D uncertain. This CDR3 region has 12 residues. Germline loops: CDR1 SEHNR, CDR2 FQNEAQ (reference sequence). Trimming pared 2 bases from V and 8 bases from J, leaving 9 bases between. CDR3 sequence: CASSLSSGGYTF. In DNA form, the CDR3 reads TGTGCCAGCAGCTTATCTTCGGGAGGCTACACCTTC.

The V call is TRBV28, the J call TRBJ2-5, with D possibly matching TRBD2 (5 bases). CDR3 size: 13 residues. Per the germline V gene, CDR1 is MDHEN and CDR2 is SYDVKM. With 4 bases removed from V and 2 bases from J, the gap between germline ends came to 8 bases. For the CDR3, the DNA is TGTGCCAGCAGTTGGGGAGTACAAGAGACCCAGTACTTC. Encoded protein: CASSWGVQETQYF.

The V call is TRBV7-9, the J call TRBJ2-3; TRBD2 agrees at 9 bases. The CDR3 extends over 15 amino acids. Germline V gene sequence: CDR1 SEHNR, CDR2 FQNEAQ (reference sequence). V trimming: 5 bases; J trimming: 2 bases; junction bases outside the gene matches: 5. The CDR3: CASSRTSDFTDTQYF. The CDR3 DNA follows: TGTGCCAGCAGCCGGACTAGCGACTTCACAGATACGCAGTATTTT.

This chain links TRBV3-1 (or the pseudogene TRBV3-2) with TRBJ2-5; 14 bases are shared with TRBD2. The junction had 5 bases not matched to a gene; V was cut back by 4 bases and J by 1 base. The CDR3 has 17 residues. The germline gives CDR1 LGHDT, CDR2 YNNKEL (reference sequence). In DNA, the CDR3 is TGTGCCAGCAGCCCTTCGGGACTAGCGGGAGTCCAAGAGACCCAGTACTTC. Its translation is CASSPSGLAGVQETQYF.

The chain links TRBV11-2 to TRBJ2-5; 7 nucleotides align to TRBD1. Germline CDR1 is SGHAT and CDR2 is FQNNGV. J lost 5 bases, V lost 5 bases, and 8 bases had no gene match. The CDR3 has 14 residues. CDR3 sequence: CASSSSTGTETQYF. As DNA, the CDR3 is TGTGCCAGCAGCAGCTCGACAGGGACCGAGACCCAGTACTTC.